Listed here are 21 T cell receptor beta chains from one sample, sequenced in a study of cytotoxic CD8 clonotypes in ibrutinib-treated CLL. Sequencing was performed with immunoSEQ multiplex PCR; in TCRdb, only in-frame clones are kept and a portion is missing. The data hold 30,000 to 40,000 clones, with 45% to 50% observed a single time. This specimen was PBMCs, taken before ibrutinib treatment. The receptors originated from a human donor with chronic lymphocytic leukemia.

The chain uses TRBV7-6 and TRBJ1-2; weak D call: TRBD1 (5 bases). V gave up 1 base and J gave up 5 bases, with 11 bases separating them. The CDR3 covers 14 residues. Germline loops: CDR1 SGHVS, CDR2 FNYEAQ. The CDR3 DNA reads TGTGCCAGCAGCTTAGGGTACGAGGGGTATGGCTACACCTTC. It is translated as CASSLGYEGYGYTF.

The chain has TRBV7-2 and TRBJ2-3; 9 bases are shared with TRBD2. This CDR3 region has 15 residues. The germline V gene encodes CDR1 SGHTA and CDR2 FQGNSA. V lost 4 bases and J lost 4; bases outside the gene matches: 6. The chain's CDR3 is CASSSAGGRADTQYF. CDR3 in DNA: TGTGCCAGCAGCTCCGCGGGGGGGCGGGCAGATACGCAGTATTTT.

This clone was detected a few times. The chain recombines TRBV9 with TRBJ2-2; D perhaps matches TRBD1 (5 bases). V was pared by 4 bases and J by 0 bases, with 7 bases between. CDR3 length: 14 residues. CDR1 and CDR2 (germline): SGDLS, YYNGEE. In DNA, the CDR3 is TGTGCCAGCAGCCTGACAGCGAACACCGGGGAGCTGTTTTTT. Encoded protein: CASSLTANTGELFF.

This clone was detected only a few times. The chain carries TRBV19 and TRBJ1-4, with TRBD1 matching 7 bases. Germline loops: CDR1 LNHDA, CDR2 SQIVND (reference sequence). Trimming took 5 bases from V and 6 from J; bases not matched to a gene: 12. The CDR3 loop spans 16 amino acids. The CDR3 spells CASSSHRGVGHEKLFF. Written as DNA, the CDR3 is TGTGCCAGTAGTTCCCACAGGGGAGTTGGTCATGAAAAACTGTTTTTT.

V usage is TRBV30 and J usage is TRBJ1-5, with TRBD1 as a possible D gene (5 bases). Trimming shortened V by 4 bases and J by 2 bases, and 9 bases separated the two germline ends. The CDR3 length is 13 residues. The germline V gene encodes CDR1 GTSNPN and CDR2 SVGIG (reference sequence). As DNA, the CDR3 is TGTGCCTGGACTGGGGACCGCAATCAGCCCCAGCATTTT. The encoded protein is CAWTGDRNQPQHF.

The rearrangement uses TRBV2 and TRBJ2-7; no clear D. From germline, CDR1 is SNHLY and CDR2 FYNNEI. The CDR3 has 12 amino acids. Trimming took off 5 bases at V and 6 bases at J, with 11 bases between the two ends. The CDR3 region has the DNA TGTGCCAGCAGTTCCTATGTATCCGAGCAGTACTTC. Encoded protein: CASSSYVSEQYF.

This clone came up many times. The chain employs TRBV15 and TRBJ2-5, with 8 nucleotides matching TRBD1. The V gene's germline CDR1 is LNHNV and CDR2 YYDKDF (reference sequence). This CDR3 comprises 16 residues. The trim removed 1 base at V and 4 bases at J, leaving 8 bases unmatched. CDR3 DNA: TGTGCCACCAGCAGAGCCACCGGACAGGGAGGAGAGACCCAGTACTTC. This sequence encodes CATSRATGQGGETQYF.

The rearrangement joins TRBV14 to TRBJ2-3, with unresolved D. The CDR3 runs 12 residues. Trimming pared 5 bases from V and 6 bases from J, leaving 9 bases between. The germline CDR1 and CDR2 sequences are SGHDN and FVKESK. CDR3 amino acids: CASSELGDTQYF. The CDR3 DNA sequence: TGTGCCAGCAGCGAGCTAGGGGATACGCAGTATTTT.

V gene TRBV4-2 combines with J gene TRBJ2-1; either TRBD1 or TRBD2 may supply D (5 bases each). Germline V gene sequence: CDR1 LGHNA, CDR2 YNFKEQ. This CDR3 is built from 15 residues. The V gene lost 6 bases and the J gene lost 6 bases, with 18 bases spanning the gap. The CDR3 loop is CASRAGASPTNEQFF. The CDR3 region has the DNA TGTGCCAGCAGGGCCGGGGCTAGCCCCACCAATGAGCAGTTCTTC.

A single count supports this clone. The V call is TRBV6-6, the J call TRBJ2-5; D could derive from TRBD1 or TRBD2 (6 bases each). Trimming removed 8 bases from V and 1 base from J, with 17 bases in between. The CDR3 is made up of 15 amino acids. Germline values: CDR1 MNHNY, CDR2 SVGAGI (reference sequence). In DNA form, the CDR3 reads TGTGCCAGCCGTTCGAACGGGGGCCCCCAAGAGACCCAGTACTTC. Its protein is CASRSNGGPQETQYF.

The chain has TRBV9 and TRBJ2-1; TRBD1 agrees at 9 bases. V lost 2 bases and J lost 10; bases outside the gene matches: 10. The length of the CDR3 is 15 residues. Per the germline V gene, CDR1 is SGDLS and CDR2 is YYNGEE. The CDR3 spells CASSVDRDRVGEQFF. The CDR3 coding sequence is TGTGCCAGCAGCGTGGACCGGGACAGGGTAGGCGAGCAGTTCTTC.

The chain joins TRBV6-4 to TRBJ2-7, with 7 nucleotides matching TRBD1. The ends lost 3 bases at V and 3 bases at J; junction bases unmatched: 8. CDR1 and CDR2 from the germline V gene are MRHNA and SNTAGT. CDR3 size: 15 residues. CDR3 nucleotide sequence: TGTGCCAGCAGTGATTCGGTCCAGGGGGTCTACGAGCAGTACTTC. Protein sequence: CASSDSVQGVYEQYF.

The CDR3 loop reads CASTSPGSPGELFF. The CDR3 region has the DNA TGTGCCAGCACTTCGCCAGGTTCCCCCGGGGAGCTGTTTTTT. The chain uses TRBV7-9 and TRBJ2-2; D gene uncertain. Germline V CDR1 and CDR2: SEHNR, FQNEAQ (reference sequence). The V gene lost 7 bases and the J gene lost 6 bases, with 15 bases spanning the gap. The CDR3 sequence is 14 residues long.

The chain employs TRBV6-1 and TRBJ2-1; perhaps TRBD2 as D (6 bases). Germline CDR1 is MNHNS and CDR2 is SASEGT. V gave up 8 bases and J gave up 7 bases, with 18 bases separating them. The CDR3 covers 14 residues. CDR3 nucleotide sequence: TGTGCCAGCCTCTTTGGAGGGCTGGTTAATGAGCAGTTCTTC. Translated: CASLFGGLVNEQFF.

The chain carries TRBV5-1 and TRBJ2-3; maybe TRBD1 (6 bases). The CDR3 is 14 residues long. Germline V CDR1 and CDR2: SGHRS, YFSETQ. Trimming stripped 6 bases from V and 0 bases from J, with 11 bases between. CDR3: CASTLGASTDTQYF. The CDR3 DNA reads as TGCGCCAGCACGTTGGGGGCTAGCACAGATACGCAGTATTTT.

The rearrangement joins TRBV25-1 to TRBJ2-7; 9 bases agree with TRBD1. The V and J ends lost 0 bases and 6 bases, in that order; junction bases with no gene match: 9. The CDR3 is made up of 16 amino acids. The germline V gene has CDR1 MGHDK and CDR2 SYGVNS. CDR3 in amino acids: CASSEYGGQGRGEQYF. CDR3 nucleotide sequence: TGTGCCAGCAGTGAATATGGGGGACAGGGAAGGGGCGAGCAGTACTTC.

The chain links TRBV5-4 to TRBJ2-2, with D possibly matching TRBD1 (5 bases). V was shortened by 4 bases and J by 4 bases, with 11 bases between the two germline ends. The CDR3 has 14 residues. The germline CDR1 and CDR2 sequences are SGHNT and YYREEE (reference sequence). The CDR3 DNA sequence: TGTGCCAGCAGCGTTGACAGAACCACCGGGGAGCTGTTTTTT. Translating it yields CASSVDRTTGELFF.

V gene TRBV5-4 combines with J gene TRBJ2-4; a weak D match, TRBD2 (5 bases). The CDR3 runs 16 residues. Per germline, CDR1 SGHNT and CDR2 YYREEE (reference sequence). V was pared by 4 bases and J by 0 bases, with 14 bases between. CDR3 loop: CASSPDGVLAKNIQYF. The CDR3 DNA is TGTGCCAGCAGCCCGGACGGGGTCCTAGCCAAAAACATTCAGTACTTC.

The chain carries TRBV11-2 and TRBJ2-2; 9 bases align to TRBD1. The germline V gene encodes CDR1 SGHAT and CDR2 FQNNGV. The CDR3 is made up of 16 amino acids. Trimming at V came to 3 bases and at J to 7 bases, leaving 9 bases not matched to a gene. CDR3 DNA: TGTGCCAGCAGCTTGGGCCCACAGGGGGCATACGGGGAGCTGTTTTTT. It codes for CASSLGPQGAYGELFF.

This clone was seen once. The chain has TRBV27 and TRBJ2-3; D is unclear. Deletions cut 3 bases from V and 0 bases from J, with 7 bases between. Germline V gene lookup returns CDR1 MNHEY and CDR2 SMNVEV (reference sequence). CDR3 length equals 14 residues. The CDR3 region has the DNA TGTGCCAGCAGTTTCGCCCATAGCACAGATACGCAGTATTTT. This translates into CASSFAHSTDTQYF.

This chain links TRBV19 with TRBJ2-4; 8 bases are shared with TRBD1. Germline lookup yields CDR1 LNHDA and CDR2 SQIVND (reference sequence). The CDR3 totals 15 residues. With 3 bases clipped from V and 6 bases from J, the junction kept 7 bases outside the gene matches. The CDR3 bases are TGTGCCAGTAGTATTCGGCAGGGGGCGGGAAACATTCAGTACTTC. Amino acids: CASSIRQGAGNIQYF.